This record concerns one T cell receptor beta chain sequence. What it binds is unknown. This sample was included in a study of T cells after posttransplantation cyclophosphamide. The CDR3 loop spans 15 amino acids. V was clipped by 5 bases and J by 7 bases; unmatched bases: 6. Germline V gives CDR1 MNHEY, CDR2 SVGAGI. Data came from immunoSEQ multiplex PCR; TCRdb stores just in-frame clones and leaves some out. The table includes approximately 15,000 clones, around 86% detected once. Overall study results and limits: TRB clonality was highly associated with recipient CMV seropositivity and reactivation. Donor-recipient repertoire similarity was low at 1-2 months, rising over year one.

The related graft donor's blood sample was taken on the day of bone marrow donation. The receptor was isolated from a man aged 50-59 years in good health, CMV-negative, and a related stem cell transplant donor. This chain uses TRBV6-5 with TRBJ2-1; 12 bases map to TRBD2. The specimen was memory CD4+ T cells sorted from PBMCs. Written as DNA, the CDR3 is TGTGCCAGCAGTCCTCTGACTAGCGGGAGTAATGAGCAGTTCTTC. Translation: CASSPLTSGSNEQFF.